A selection of T cell receptor beta chains follows, all from one sample in a study of cytomegalovirus exposure and HLA in healthy donors. Produced via immunoSEQ multiplex PCR; TCRdb's table is partial and in-frame only. This table holds approximately 65,000 clones, nearly 95% found once. Sequencing was carried out using PBMCs. The receptor source for this set is a young man in good health and CMV-seropositive. The CDR3 runs from the conserved cysteine through the conserved F or W. A D gene is named only where the DNA matches it firmly. Some rows have no size entry. The others give once, few or many, or a class for an expanded clone.

-,-,TRBJ2-5,TRBV6-5,TGTGCCAGCAGTCACCGTGGCCTAGTTGGGGAGACCCAGTACTTC,CASSHRGLVGETQYF
TRBD2,once,TRBJ2-7,TRBV5-1,TGCGCCAGCAGCTTCGGGACTAGCGGACCCGCCTACGAGCAGTACTTC,CASSFGTSGPAYEQYF
-,-,TRBJ1-1,TRBV14,TGTGCCAGCAGCCAAGTTAGCAAGAACACTGAAGCTTTCTTT,CASSQVSKNTEAFF
TRBD2,-,TRBJ2-7,TRBV19,TGTGCCAGTAGTGGGGCGCGGGGGTCCTACGAGCAGTACTTC,CASSGARGSYEQYF
TRBD2,-,TRBJ2-3,TRBV15,TGTGCCACCAGCTCTCGAAGGTGGAGCGGGAGGTCGGATACGCAGTATTTT,CATSSRRWSGRSDTQYF
TRBD1,-,TRBJ2-7,TRBV27,TGTGCCAGCAGTACGACCGGGACAGGGTCTCACGAGCAGTACTTC,CASSTTGTGSHEQYF
TRBD1,-,TRBJ2-2,TRBV28,TGTGCCACTATGAGACCGGGACAGGGGGCGGGCGGGGAGCTGTTTTTT,CATMRPGQGAGGELFF
TRBD1,-,TRBJ1-1,TRBV4-2,TGTGCCAGCAGCCAAGACGTTGGGACAGGGTGCACTGAAGCTTTCTTT,CASSQDVGTGCTEAFF
-,-,TRBJ2-3,TRBV6-1,TGTGCCAGCAGTGAAAGCACCACAGATACGCAGTATTTT,CASSESTTDTQYF
-,once,TRBJ2-2,TRBV18,TGTGCCAGCTCACCAAGCAGGGGTTACACCGGGGAGCTGTTTTTT,CASSPSRGYTGELFF
TRBD1,-,TRBJ2-1,TRBV6-1,TGTGCCATTAGGACAGGGGAGAATGAGCAGTTCTTC,CAIRTGENEQFF
TRBD1,-,TRBJ2-5,TRBV2,TGTGCCAGCGAAAAGGACAGGGCGGAAGAGACCCAGTACTTC,CASEKDRAEETQYF
-,-,TRBJ2-3,TRBV6-1,TGTGCCAGCAGTGAAGGGGCTGGAGATACGCAGTATTTT,CASSEGAGDTQYF
TRBD1,-,TRBJ2-2,TRBV6-5,TGTGCCAGCACCTCGACAGGGGGGGCCGGGGAGCTGTTTTTT,CASTSTGGAGELFF
TRBD2,-,TRBJ2-2,TRBV10-3,TGTGCCATCAGTGGGACTAGCACCGGGGAGCTGTTTTTT,CAISGTSTGELFF
TRBD1,-,TRBJ1-2,TRBV30,TGTGCCTGGAGTGCACAGGGGGCTAGGGGCTACACCTTC,CAWSAQGARGYTF
-,-,TRBJ2-7,TRBV7-7,TGTGCTAGCAGCTTAGGGACTGGCTACGAGCAGTACTTC,CASSLGTGYEQYF
-,-,TRBJ2-1,TRBV11-3,TGTGCCAGCAGCTTAGGAGGTAGCGAACGCTCCTACAATGAGCAGTTCTTC,CASSLGGSERSYNEQFF
TRBD2,-,TRBJ2-7,TRBV4-2,TGTGCCAGCAGCCAAGTATCCACTAGCGGGAGTTTCTACGAGCAGTACTTC,CASSQVSTSGSFYEQYF
TRBD2,-,TRBJ2-1,TRBV7-6,TGTGCCAGCAGCTCCCAAGCGGGGAGCTCCTACAATGAGCAGTTCTTC,CASSSQAGSSYNEQFF
-,-,TRBJ2-1,TRBV28,TGTGCCAGCAGTCCCCTGCAGGTCGCCGGGTTCTTC,CASSPLQVAGFF
-,-,TRBJ1-1,TRBV19,TGTGCCAGTAGTATCCGCAGGAACACTGAAGCTTTCTTT,CASSIRRNTEAFF
TRBD2,-,TRBJ2-1,TRBV10-3,TGTGCCATCCGAGATTTAGCGGGAAGCTACAATGAGCAGTTCTTC,CAIRDLAGSYNEQFF
TRBD1,-,TRBJ2-2,TRBV7-9,TGTGCCAGCACCAATACAGGGGGCCCCGGGGAGCTGTTTTTT,CASTNTGGPGELFF
-,-,TRBJ2-7,TRBV6-1,TGTGCCAGCAGTGTCGTTCGATTGGGGCGACCCTACGAGCAGTACTTC,CASSVVRLGRPYEQYF
TRBD1,-,TRBJ1-2,TRBV6-1,TGTGCCAGTGACGGGACAGGGGTTGGCTACACCTTC,CASDGTGVGYTF
TRBD1,-,TRBJ1-5,TRBV6-5,TGTGCCAGCAGGAGAGGACAGGGACGAACGCCCCAGCATTTT,CASRRGQGRTPQHF
-,-,TRBJ1-2,TRBV6-5,TGTGCCAGCAGTTACCGGGGGGCGGGTGGCTATGGCTACACCTTC,CASSYRGAGGYGYTF
TRBD1,-,TRBJ2-1,TRBV29-1,TGCAGCGTTAGGACAGGGGGCTCGGGTGAGCAGTTCTTC,CSVRTGGSGEQFF
TRBD2,-,TRBJ2-2,TRBV27,TGTGCCAGCAGACCTGGGACTAGCGGGAGCCCCAAGGACACCGGGGAGCTGTTTTTT,CASRPGTSGSPKDTGELFF
TRBD2,-,TRBJ2-4,TRBV27,TGTGCCAGCAGTTGGATAGCGGGGCTAGCCAAAAACATTCAGTACTTC,CASSWIAGLAKNIQYF
TRBD2,-,TRBJ2-7,TRBV7-9,TGTGCCAGCACCAAATTTGTGACTAGCGAGGGAAAGGGGTCCGAGCAGTACTTC,CASTKFVTSEGKGSEQYF
-,-,TRBJ2-7,TRBV6-1,TGTGCCAGCAGTGTGGGCAGCTACGAGCAGTACTTC,CASSVGSYEQYF
-,-,TRBJ2-3,TRBV7-8,TGTGCCAGCAGCTTACCCCCGTGGCGGCTAAGCACAGATACGCAGTATTTT,CASSLPPWRLSTDTQYF
TRBD2,-,TRBJ2-7,TRBV15,TGTGCCACCAGCAGAGCTGAGGGCGGGAGGGCCCACGAGCAGTACTTC,CATSRAEGGRAHEQYF
TRBD2,-,TRBJ2-1,TRBV29-1,TGCAGCGTTGAGTTCCGAGGGAGGGCCCCATCCTACAATGAGCAGTTCTTC,CSVEFRGRAPSYNEQFF
TRBD1,-,TRBJ1-5,TRBV30,TGTGCCTGGAGCAAGACAGGGAGCCAGCCCCAGCATTTT,CAWSKTGSQPQHF
TRBD2,-,TRBJ2-7,TRBV28,TGTGCCAGCAGCCCCATCTCAGCGGGAGTGAGATACGAGCAGTACTTC,CASSPISAGVRYEQYF
-,-,TRBJ2-7,TRBV4-1,TGCGCCAGCAGCCAAGATCAATCCAGGCCAACCTACGAGCAGTACTTC,CASSQDQSRPTYEQYF
-,-,TRBJ2-5,TRBV11-1,TGTGCCAGCAGCTTAGGGGCAGGGTACCAAGAGACCCAGTACTTC,CASSLGAGYQETQYF